This TCR beta chain was profiled in a study of shared clonotypes between healthy human individuals. There are 14 residues in the CDR3. CDR1 is SEHNR, CDR2 FQNEAQ, per germline (reference sequence). Trimming left V 4 bases short and J 13 bases short, with 17 bases between. CD4+ cell separation produced CD45RA+ naive and CD45RA-negative memory subsets. Libraries were prepared by immunoSEQ multiplex PCR; TCRdb keeps only in-frame clonotypes and omits some of them. Of about 2 million clones in the sample, roughly 94% were seen once. The specimen was naive CD4+ T cells sorted from blood. As for subset: CD45RA+ positively selected. This rearrangement joins TRBV7-9 to TRBJ1-6; D may be TRBD1 (5 bases). The TCR was taken from a man younger than 35 in good health. The chain's CDR3 is CASSSHSQGSPLHF. CDR3 bases: TGTGCCAGCAGCTCGCATTCCCAGGGATCGCCCCTCCACTTT.